A selection of T cell receptor beta chains follows, all from one sample in a study of shared clonotypes between healthy human individuals. Generated by immunoSEQ multiplex PCR, the TCRdb table keeps only in-frame clones and is missing some. The table records approximately 1,500,000 clones, approximately 96% of them present only once. Sample: naive CD4+ T cells sorted from blood. The origin of the receptors is a man between 25 and 39 years old in good health. Each CDR3 is given with its conserved first and last residue. D genes are given only for firm matches. Only some rows state a clone size, as once, few, many or a class for expanded clones.

abundance | d_gene | j_gene | v_gene | CDR3nt | CDR3aa
NA | NA | TRBJ2-3 | TRBV7-8 | TGTGCCAGCAGCTCCGGGATCCTCACAGATACGCAGTATTTT | CASSSGILTDTQYF
NA | TRBD1 | TRBJ2-3 | TRBV9 | TGTGCCAGCAGCGTAGCTCAGACAGGGGCGAGTACGCAGTATTTT | CASSVAQTGASTQYF
NA | TRBD2 | TRBJ2-2 | TRBV18 | TGTGCCAGCTCACCCCTGACTAGCGGGAAGAACACCGGGGAGCTGTTTTTT | CASSPLTSGKNTGELFF
NA | TRBD1 | TRBJ1-1 | TRBV5-4 | TGTGCCAGCAGCCGGACAGGGAGGAACACTGAAGCTTTCTTT | CASSRTGRNTEAFF
NA | NA | TRBJ2-3 | TRBV28 | TGTGCCAGCAGTTCGGATACGCAGTATTTT | CASSSDTQYF
NA | NA | TRBJ2-5 | TRBV5-4 | TGTGCCAGCAGCTTGGGCGACACGGGTCAAGAGACCCAGTACTTC | CASSLGDTGQETQYF
once | NA | TRBJ2-3 | TRBV14 | TGTGCCAGCAGCCAAGGGCAGGGCAGTGGTTCACACGCCACAGATACGCAGTATTTT | CASSQGQGSGSHATDTQYF
NA | TRBD2 | TRBJ2-1 | TRBV6-5 | TGTGCCAGCAGCAGGACTAGCGAGACCTACAATGAGCAGTTCTTC | CASSRTSETYNEQFF
NA | NA | TRBJ1-3 | TRBV6-1 | TGTGCCAGCAGTGAAGTGGTCATTAGATATGGAAACACCATATATTTT | CASSEVVIRYGNTIYF
once | NA | TRBJ2-3 | TRBV7-9 | TGTGCCAGCAGCTTAGACGGCGCAGATACGCAGTATTTT | CASSLDGADTQYF
NA | NA | TRBJ2-7 | TRBV5-1 | TGCGCCAGCAGCTTAAGGGCAGGGGTTCCCTACGAGCAGTACTTC | CASSLRAGVPYEQYF
NA | NA | TRBJ1-1 | TRBV18 | TGTGCCAGCTCACCACTTAGGGAGGACACTGAAGCTTTCTTT | CASSPLREDTEAFF